This T cell receptor beta chain was recovered during a study of blood T cells in healthy people across ages (dated by TCRdb to the mid-2010s). With regard to the full study: In model experiments, roughly one uniquely barcoded TCR beta cDNA molecule per two T cells was captured by template switching. The donors were divided into four age groups: young (average 16 years), middle-aged (about 41), aged (about 56) and long-lived (roughly 82). To avoid experimental bias, donors of different ages were randomly spread across the sequencing lanes. The study measured age-related changes in TCR beta repertoire diversity using deep sequencing normalized with unique cDNA molecular identifiers. The study analyzed two additional independent replicas of 1 million unique cDNA reads from the same blood draw for two donors, one aged 18 to 29 and one aged 80 or older.

There are a few counts of this clonotype. Its antigen is unknown. No base qualities exist here, and no much larger clone lies one base off it. The library was obtained by 5' RACE. Sequencing took place on an Illumina HiSeq 2500. A second PCR of about 7 to 12 cycles was run with a J-beta primer mix and a sample-barcoded 5' primer. A unique molecular identifier was introduced onto each TCR beta cDNA molecule by a template-switch 5' adaptor carrying 12 random nucleotides. At least 3 million CDR3-containing paired-end reads were obtained from each sample. The Mint cDNA synthesis kit, primed by a TRBC-specific oligonucleotide, was used to synthesize first-strand cDNA from all RNA. After uracil-DNA glycosylase treatment, a first 18-cycle PCR used universal primers M1SS and BC2_uni_R on all cDNA. From the authors' description of their analysis: For normalization, 1 million high-quality reads were randomly selected from each sample, with every read carrying a distinct molecular identifier. Instead of being binned into consensus sequences, reads that shared molecular identifiers were thrown out. MiTCR, with a Q25 quality threshold and the strictest error-elimination algorithm, was used for CDR3 identification, clonotype clustering and error correction. A nonparametric unseen species model with Euler transformation was used to estimate lower-bound total TCR beta diversity. The public reads were quality trimmed at Q25 with fastp and then assembled into clones with MiXCR by TCRdb, keeping productive beta chains. When rows share a CDR3 protein, they turn into one entry using the most common DNA and genes. TCRdb, not the original authors, processed these V and J calls. This sample comprises about 1.7 million distinct CDR3 sequences, roughly 27% of them detected only once. The ten largest make up over 7% of the sample.

The CDR1 and CDR2 encoded by the germline V gene (reference sequence) are LGHDT and YNNKEL. The CDR3 numbers 13 residues from cysteine through phenylalanine. The only DNA kept is the CDR3, 39 bases in frame from the first base. Cut back by 1 base and 6 bases, the V and J ends lie 7 bases apart. What the work shows at the level of the full study, not this receptor alone: Bulk unsorted PBMC profiling prevented conclusive comparison of naive and antigen-experienced compartments. Estimates of total diversity based on one million sequenced T cells were considered lower bounds and underestimates. The long-lived group showed more naive CD4+ T cells, fewer expanded clones and increased TCR diversity than the aged group, suggesting age selection. As age increased, observed TCR beta diversity per million T cells dropped in a roughly linear way, and a significant reduction was already evident by age about 40. A strong correlation was found between observed TCR beta diversity and the percentage of naive T cells measured by flow cytometry. Because the CMV infection status of the donors was unknown, age-related changes in expanded clonotypes may potentially have been confounded.

The roughly 37 donors, aged about 6 to 95 years, were systemically healthy Caucasian individuals from Russia. Each donor gave 8 to 10 milliliters of peripheral blood, drawn into EDTA-treated Vacutainer tubes. Ficoll-Paque density-gradient centrifugation was used to isolate PBMCs, with at least 7 million obtained per sample. Trizol reagent was used to extract total RNA from PBMCs, with at least 5.5 micrograms per sample. The percentages of naive CD45RAhigh/CD27high T cells were determined by flow cytometry on a PBMC aliquot from every donor. Rearrangement joined TRBV3-1 to TRBJ1-5, with the D segment identity uncertain. This clonotype was obtained from a young woman in good health. The sequencing sample was made of blood. The CDR3 region: CASSQVKGQPQHF. The nucleotide sequence is given as TGTGCCAGCAGCCAAGTGAAGGGTCAGCCCCAGCATTTT.